Listed below are T cell receptor beta chains from one sample, sequenced in a study of T cell repertoires in cytomegalovirus infection. TCRdb analysed the reads with MiXCR anew, one entry per CDR3 protein. This sample yields approximately 590,000 distinct CDR3 sequences, of which over 35% are seen a single time; around 46% belongs to the top ten. These receptors lack a known antigen. The specimen comprised cultured PBMCs, sampled from culture after CMV antigen stimulation. These receptors were taken from a human donor in good health (CMV status not recorded). Some clones in this sample may be carry-over from other donors' samples. Each CDR3 is given with its conserved first and last residue. A D gene is named only where the DNA matches it firmly. For some rows the clone size is stated as once, few or many, or as a class when expanded; others skip it.

j_call d_call clone_size v_call cdr3_aa cdr3_nt
TRBJ2-6 . few TRBV7-2 CASTVIPQSGANVLTF TGTGCCAGCACCGTTATTCCCCAATCTGGGGCCAACGTCCTGACTTTC
TRBJ2-1 . . TRBV6-2/TRBV6-3 CASTRPQATYNEQFF TGTGCCAGCACCCGCCCCCAGGCCACCTACAATGAGCAGTTCTTC
TRBJ2-7 TRBD1 . TRBV5-4 CASSSEQGAFYEQYF TGTGCCAGCAGCTCAGAACAGGGGGCCTTCTACGAGCAGTACTTC
TRBJ2-1 . few TRBV24-1 CATSDLHEQFF TGTGCCACCAGTGACCTACATGAGCAGTTCTTC
TRBJ2-1 . . TRBV7-6 CASSFRMSEQFF TGTGCCAGCAGCTTTCGAATGAGTGAGCAGTTCTTC
TRBJ1-4 . . TRBV12-3/TRBV12-4 CASSLLQGGEKLFF TGTGCCAGCAGTTTGCTGCAGGGAGGAGAAAAACTGTTTTTT
TRBJ2-7 . . TRBV12-3/TRBV12-4 CASRKGDTSSYEQYF TGTGCCAGCAGAAAGGGGGACACAAGCTCCTACGAGCAGTACTTC
TRBJ2-7 TRBD2 few TRBV6-2/TRBV6-3 CASSYSGGSVDEQYF TGTGCCAGCAGTTACTCGGGGGGGTCGGTGGACGAGCAGTACTTC
TRBJ1-1 . . TRBV7-3 CASSLVGTAEAFF TGTGCCAGCAGCTTAGTGGGGACTGCTGAAGCTTTCTTT
TRBJ2-3 TRBD2 . TRBV7-8 CASSSRLAADTQYF TGTGCCAGCAGCTCCCGACTAGCGGCAGATACGCAGTATTTT
TRBJ2-2 . . TRBV7-2 CASSPRSRQVRSNTGELFF TGTGCCAGCAGTCCTCGATCCCGACAGGTTCGAAGTAACACCGGGGAGCTGTTTTTT
TRBJ2-2 . few TRBV20-1 CSASTGANTGELFF TGCAGTGCTAGTACCGGGGCCAACACCGGGGAGCTGTTTTTT
TRBJ1-1 TRBD1 . TRBV19 CASSTTGTGGEKAFF TGTGCCAGTAGTACAACCGGGACAGGGGGGGAGAAAGCTTTCTTT
TRBJ2-7 . few TRBV7-2 CASSFYYSSYEQYF TGTGCCAGCAGCTTTTATTACAGCTCCTACGAGCAGTACTTC
TRBJ2-1 . . TRBV19 CASTGALAGRNEQFF TGTGCCAGTACTGGTGCCCTGGCGGGGAGAAATGAGCAGTTCTTC
TRBJ2-1 TRBD1 few TRBV6-1 CASSEVRDRYNEQFF TGTGCCAGCAGTGAAGTCCGGGACAGATACAATGAGCAGTTCTTC
TRBJ2-5 TRBD2 . TRBV7-9 CASSARGASGGYQETQYF TGTGCCAGCAGCGCTCGGGGCGCTAGCGGGGGGTACCAAGAGACCCAGTACTTC
TRBJ1-3 . few TRBV7-2 CASSPRVGLDTIYF TGTGCCAGCAGCCCGCGCGTGGGGCTTGACACCATATATTTT
TRBJ2-7 . . TRBV7-2 CASSPLGGGNSYEQYF TGTGCCAGCAGCCCCCTGGGCGGGGGCAACTCCTACGAGCAGTACTTC
TRBJ2-7 . . TRBV7-2 CASSFQVQGGEQYF TGTGCCAGCAGCTTTCAGGTACAAGGGGGCGAGCAGTACTTC
TRBJ2-3 TRBD2 few TRBV7-2 CASSPSGGGYGTQYF TGTGCCAGCAGCCCCTCGGGAGGCGGTTACGGGACGCAGTATTTT
TRBJ1-5 TRBD1 once TRBV19 CASSITGQGNQPQHF TGTGCCAGTAGTATAACGGGACAGGGCAATCAGCCCCAGCATTTT
TRBJ1-5 . . TRBV5-6 CASSFGQGYGQPQHF TGTGCCAGCAGCTTTGGTCAGGGGTACGGTCAGCCCCAGCATTTT
TRBJ2-5 . . TRBV10-3 CATRTVSQETQYF TGTGCCACGCGGACAGTTTCCCAAGAGACCCAGTACTTC
TRBJ1-5 . . TRBV6-6 CASSYWAGDRNSNQPQHF TGTGCCAGCAGTTACTGGGCGGGGGACCGTAATAGCAATCAGCCCCAGCATTTT
TRBJ2-7 TRBD2 few TRBV7-9 CASSTSPGTSSYEQYF TGTGCCAGCAGCACCTCTCCCGGGACTAGCAGCTACGAGCAGTACTTC
TRBJ2-3 . . TRBV5-6 CASRAAIGTDTQYF TGTGCCAGCCGTGCGGCGATCGGCACAGATACGCAGTATTTT
TRBJ2-5 . . TRBV7-2 CASNSQGWSETQYF TGTGCCAGCAACAGTCAGGGGTGGTCGGAGACCCAGTACTTC
TRBJ2-1 TRBD2 . TRBV4-1 CASSQDIGASGNNEQFF TGCGCCAGCAGCCAAGATATAGGGGCTAGCGGGAACAATGAGCAGTTCTTC
TRBJ2-7 TRBD2 . TRBV2 CASSEQGLAGVYEQYF TGTGCCAGCAGTGAACAGGGACTAGCGGGGGTCTACGAGCAGTACTTC
TRBJ2-5 . . TRBV28 CASTVEMGGVKETQYF TGTGCCAGCACCGTCGAGATGGGCGGAGTAAAAGAGACCCAGTACTTC
TRBJ1-3 . few TRBV6-1 CASSADRSSGNTIYF TGTGCCAGCAGTGCCGACAGGAGCTCTGGAAACACCATATATTTT
TRBJ2-7 TRBD1 few TRBV28 CASTSPGQGGEQYF TGTGCCAGCACCTCCCCGGGACAGGGGGGCGAGCAGTACTTC
TRBJ1-2 . . TRBV7-8 CASSLGTPTVGYTF TGTGCCAGCAGCTTAGGGACACCAACCGTCGGCTACACCTTC
TRBJ2-5 . . TRBV12-3/TRBV12-4 CASRLRESDETQYF TGTGCCAGCAGGCTAAGGGAGTCCGACGAGACCCAGTACTTC
TRBJ2-5 TRBD2 few TRBV7-2 CASSSNGGYQETQYF TGTGCCAGCAGCTCCAACGGGGGGTACCAAGAGACCCAGTACTTC
TRBJ2-7 . few TRBV2 CASRRDGGNDEQYF TGTGCCAGCAGGAGGGACGGGGGTAACGACGAGCAGTACTTC
TRBJ2-5 TRBD1 few TRBV7-8 CASSSRGRRETQYF TGTGCCAGCTCGAGTAGGGGGCGCAGGGAGACCCAGTACTTC
TRBJ2-7 TRBD2 many TRBV7-2 CASSLVGSGGDKQYF TGTGCCAGCAGCTTAGTAGGTAGCGGGGGGGATAAGCAGTACTTC
TRBJ2-1 . . TRBV20-1 CSAREGADTYNEQFF TGCAGTGCTAGAGAAGGGGCGGACACGTACAATGAGCAGTTCTTC
TRBJ2-1 TRBD1 . TRBV5-4 CASSFRGSGGLNEQFF TGTGCCAGCAGCTTTAGGGGGTCAGGGGGCTTGAATGAGCAGTTCTTC
TRBJ1-6 . many TRBV7-8 CASSSTATALNSSPLHF TGTGCCAGCAGCTCGACCGCTACGGCGCTTAACAGTTCACCCCTCCACTTT
TRBJ2-2 . . TRBV12-3/TRBV12-4 CASTMGTGQYTGELFF TGTGCCAGCACCATGGGAACGGGACAATACACCGGGGAGCTGTTTTTT
TRBJ2-7 . many TRBV7-2 CASSLWPGRRSYEQYF TGTGCCAGCAGCCTTTGGCCGGGACGCCGATCCTACGAGCAGTACTTC
TRBJ1-1 . . TRBV7-9 CASSPQQRRSQAFF TGTGCCAGCAGCCCCCAACAGCGCAGAAGCCAAGCTTTCTTT
TRBJ1-5 TRBD1 . TRBV28 CASSFGDRTNQPQHF TGTGCCAGCAGTTTTGGGGACAGGACTAATCAGCCCCAGCATTTT
TRBJ2-7 TRBD1 few TRBV7-2 CASSSDRGRVHHREQYF TGTGCCAGCAGCTCGGACAGGGGGCGCGTACATCATCGCGAGCAGTACTTC
TRBJ1-5 . . TRBV7-8 CASSSSLQVSNQPQHF TGTGCCAGCAGCTCTAGCCTGCAGGTCAGCAATCAGCCCCAGCATTTT
TRBJ2-2 . . TRBV7-2 CASSLENLSNTGELFF TGTGCCAGCAGCTTGGAGAACCTATCGAACACCGGGGAGCTGTTTTTT
TRBJ1-6 . . TRBV2 CASSDYSGSNSPLHF TGTGCCAGCAGTGATTATTCAGGGAGCAATTCACCCCTCCACTTT
TRBJ1-2 . . TRBV2 CASTKDRPSYGYTF TGTGCCAGCACTAAAGACAGACCGAGCTATGGCTACACCTTC
TRBJ1-1 . . TRBV6-5 CASSLIGGSGGYTEAFF TGTGCCAGCAGCCTAATCGGGGGTAGTGGTGGGTACACTGAAGCTTTCTTT
TRBJ2-1 TRBD2 . TRBV6-2/TRBV6-3 CASSLLTSGYLSNEQFF TGTGCCAGCAGCCTCCTGACTAGCGGGTATCTTTCAAATGAGCAGTTCTTC
TRBJ2-1 . few TRBV20-1 CSARDPTAHEQFF TGCAGTGCTAGAGATCCCACGGCCCATGAGCAGTTCTTC
TRBJ1-5 . few TRBV7-2 CASSLVGGMSNQPQHF TGTGCCAGCAGCTTAGTAGGTGGCATGAGCAATCAGCCCCAGCATTTT
TRBJ2-3 TRBD2 . TRBV12-3/TRBV12-4 CASGGEADTQYF TGTGCCAGCGGGGGGGAGGCGGATACGCAGTATTTT
TRBJ2-7 TRBD1 . TRBV6-8 CASIPLGTAANFYEQYF TGTGCCAGCATTCCTCTCGGGACAGCCGCCAATTTCTACGAGCAGTACTTC